This T cell receptor (beta chain) comes out of a study of Ad26.COV2.S vaccination and SARS-CoV-2 variants. Profiled with immunoSEQ multiplex PCR; TCRdb holds only in-frame clones, not every one. This sample has 350,000 to 450,000 clones, with around 92% found just once. This CDR3 comprises 15 residues. After removal of 4 bases from V and 5 bases from J, the junction contained 6 bases not matched to a gene. The V gene's germline CDR1 is SNHLY and CDR2 FYNNEI. The rearrangement uses TRBV2 and TRBJ2-1; TRBD2 aligns across 9 bases. Here the sequenced sample was peripheral blood, taken after recovery from COVID-19. This clonotype was obtained from a human donor who had recovered from COVID-19. CDR3 coding DNA: TGTGCCAGCAGTGTTGTGCGGGGGGGAGACAATGAGCAGTTCTTC. This codes for CASSVVRGGDNEQFF.